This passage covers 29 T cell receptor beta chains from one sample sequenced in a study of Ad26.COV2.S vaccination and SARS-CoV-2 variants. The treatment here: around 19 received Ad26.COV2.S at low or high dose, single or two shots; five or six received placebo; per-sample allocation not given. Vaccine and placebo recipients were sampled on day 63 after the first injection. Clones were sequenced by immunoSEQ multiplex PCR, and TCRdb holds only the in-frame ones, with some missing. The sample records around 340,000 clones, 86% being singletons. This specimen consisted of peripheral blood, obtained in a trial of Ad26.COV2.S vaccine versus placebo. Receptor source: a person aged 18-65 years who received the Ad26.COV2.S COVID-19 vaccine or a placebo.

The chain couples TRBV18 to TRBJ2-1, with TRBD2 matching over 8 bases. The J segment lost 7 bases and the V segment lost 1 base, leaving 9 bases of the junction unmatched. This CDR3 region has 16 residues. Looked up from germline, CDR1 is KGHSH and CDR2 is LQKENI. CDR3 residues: CASSPQGAGVSNEQFF. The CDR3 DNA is TGTGCCAGCTCACCACAAGGAGCGGGAGTAAGTAATGAGCAGTTCTTC.

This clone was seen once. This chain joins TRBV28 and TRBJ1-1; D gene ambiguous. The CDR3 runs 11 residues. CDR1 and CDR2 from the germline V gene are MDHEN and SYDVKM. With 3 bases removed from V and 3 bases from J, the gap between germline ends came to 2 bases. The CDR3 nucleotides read TGTGCCAGCAGTTTTTACACTGAAGCTTTCTTT. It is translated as CASSFYTEAFF.

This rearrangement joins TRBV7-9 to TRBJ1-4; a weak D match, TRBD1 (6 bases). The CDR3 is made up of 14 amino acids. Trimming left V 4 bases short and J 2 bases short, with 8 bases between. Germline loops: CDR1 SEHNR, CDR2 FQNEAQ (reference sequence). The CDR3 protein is CASSSDSTNEKLFF. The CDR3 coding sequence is TGTGCCAGCAGCTCGGACAGTACTAATGAAAAACTGTTTTTT.

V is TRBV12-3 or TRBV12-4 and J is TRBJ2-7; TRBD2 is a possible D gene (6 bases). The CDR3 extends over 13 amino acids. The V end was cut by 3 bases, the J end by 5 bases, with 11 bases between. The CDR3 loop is CASSFREVDEQYF. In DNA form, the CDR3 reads TGTGCCAGCAGTTTTAGGGAGGTCGACGAGCAGTACTTC.

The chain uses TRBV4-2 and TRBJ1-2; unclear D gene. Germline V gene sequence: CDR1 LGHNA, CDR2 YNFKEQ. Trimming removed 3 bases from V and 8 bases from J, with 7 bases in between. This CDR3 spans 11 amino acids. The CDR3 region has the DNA TGTGCCAGCAGCCACACCGCCGGCTACACCTTC. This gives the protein CASSHTAGYTF.

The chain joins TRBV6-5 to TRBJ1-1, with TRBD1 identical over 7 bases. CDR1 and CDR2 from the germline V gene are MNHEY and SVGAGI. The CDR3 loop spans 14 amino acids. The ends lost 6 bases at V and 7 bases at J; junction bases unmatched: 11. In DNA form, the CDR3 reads TGTGCCAGCAGGACCGGGACAGCGAACGGTGAAGCTTTCTTT. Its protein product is CASRTGTANGEAFF.

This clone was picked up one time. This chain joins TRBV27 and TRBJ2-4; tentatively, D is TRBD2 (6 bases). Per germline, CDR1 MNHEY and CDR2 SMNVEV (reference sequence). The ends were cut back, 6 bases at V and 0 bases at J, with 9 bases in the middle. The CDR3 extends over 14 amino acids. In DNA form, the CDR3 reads TGTGCCAGCAGGGGACTGGGAGCCAAAAACATTCAGTACTTC. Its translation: CASRGLGAKNIQYF.

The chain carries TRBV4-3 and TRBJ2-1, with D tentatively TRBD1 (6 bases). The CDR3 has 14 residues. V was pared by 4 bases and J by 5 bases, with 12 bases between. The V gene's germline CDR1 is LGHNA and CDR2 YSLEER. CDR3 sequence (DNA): TGCGCCAGCAGCCGGATCAGGGGTAACAATGAGCAGTTCTTC. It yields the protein CASSRIRGNNEQFF.

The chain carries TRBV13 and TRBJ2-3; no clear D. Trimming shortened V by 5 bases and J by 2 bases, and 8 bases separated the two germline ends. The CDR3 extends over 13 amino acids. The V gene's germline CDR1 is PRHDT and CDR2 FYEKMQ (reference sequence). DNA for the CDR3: TGTGCCAGCAGCCTCAGAGACACAGATACGCAGTATTTT. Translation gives CASSLRDTDTQYF.

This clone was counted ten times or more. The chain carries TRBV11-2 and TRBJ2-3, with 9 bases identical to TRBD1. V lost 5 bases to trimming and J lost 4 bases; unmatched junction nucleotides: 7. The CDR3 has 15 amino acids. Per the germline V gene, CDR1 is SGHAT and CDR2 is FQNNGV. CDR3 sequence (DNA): TGTGCCAGCAGCACATACAGGGGGCGGGCAGATACGCAGTATTTT. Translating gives CASSTYRGRADTQYF.

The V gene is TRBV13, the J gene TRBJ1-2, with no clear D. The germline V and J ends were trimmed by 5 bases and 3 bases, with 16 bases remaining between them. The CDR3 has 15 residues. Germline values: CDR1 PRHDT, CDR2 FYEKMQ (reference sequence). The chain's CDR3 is CASSTPSRFYYGYTF. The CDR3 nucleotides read TGTGCCAGCAGCACCCCCTCCAGGTTCTACTATGGCTACACCTTC.

CDR3 in DNA: TGTGCCAGCAGGAGAGCGGGGCCCCAAAAAGAGACCCAGTACTTC. Translating it yields CASRRAGPQKETQYF. The gene calls are TRBV27 and TRBJ2-5; TRBD2 matches 7 bases. V lost 6 bases to trimming and J lost 3 bases; unmatched junction nucleotides: 10. There are 15 residues in the CDR3. Germline CDR1 reads MNHEY; CDR2 reads SMNVEV (reference sequence).

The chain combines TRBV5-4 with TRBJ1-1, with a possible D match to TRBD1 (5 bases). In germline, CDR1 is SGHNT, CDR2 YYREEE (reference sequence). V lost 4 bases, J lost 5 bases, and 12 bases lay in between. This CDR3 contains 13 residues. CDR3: CASSLTTGTEAFF. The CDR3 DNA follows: TGTGCCAGCAGCCTAACCACAGGAACTGAAGCTTTCTTT.

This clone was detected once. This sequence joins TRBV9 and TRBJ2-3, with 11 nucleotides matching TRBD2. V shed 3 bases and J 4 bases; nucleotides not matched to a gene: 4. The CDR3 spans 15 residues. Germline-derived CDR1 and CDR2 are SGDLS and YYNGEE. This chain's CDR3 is CASSATSGVPDTQYF. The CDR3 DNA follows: TGTGCCAGCAGCGCGACTAGCGGGGTACCAGATACGCAGTATTTT.

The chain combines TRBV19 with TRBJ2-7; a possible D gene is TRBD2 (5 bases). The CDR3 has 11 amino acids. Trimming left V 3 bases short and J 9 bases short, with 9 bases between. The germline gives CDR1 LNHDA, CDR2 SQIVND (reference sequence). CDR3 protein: CASSIEGLQYF. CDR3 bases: TGTGCCAGTAGTATCGAGGGCCTGCAGTACTTC. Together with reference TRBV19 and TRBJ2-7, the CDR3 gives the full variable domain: DGGITQSPKYLFRKEGQNVTLSCEQNLNHDAMYWYRQDPGQGLRLIYYSQIVNDFQKGDIAEGYSVSREKKESFPLTVTSAQKNPTAFYLCASSIEGLQYFGPGTRLTVT.

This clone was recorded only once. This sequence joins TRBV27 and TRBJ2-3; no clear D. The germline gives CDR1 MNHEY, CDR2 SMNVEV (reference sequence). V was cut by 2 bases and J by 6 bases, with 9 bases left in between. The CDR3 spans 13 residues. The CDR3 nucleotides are TGTGCCAGCAGTTTAGGGGTGGGGGATACGCAGTATTTT. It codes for CASSLGVGDTQYF.

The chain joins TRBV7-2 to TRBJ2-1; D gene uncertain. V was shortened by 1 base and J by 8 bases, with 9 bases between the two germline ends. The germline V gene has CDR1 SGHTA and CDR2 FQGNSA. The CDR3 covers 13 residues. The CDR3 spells CASSLVLVDEQFF. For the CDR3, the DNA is TGTGCCAGCAGCTTAGTCCTAGTAGATGAGCAGTTCTTC.

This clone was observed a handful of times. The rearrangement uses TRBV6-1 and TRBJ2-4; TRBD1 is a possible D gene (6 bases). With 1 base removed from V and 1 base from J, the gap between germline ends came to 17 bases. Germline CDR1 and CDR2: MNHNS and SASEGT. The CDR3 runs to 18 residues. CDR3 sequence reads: CASSEVLGASGAKNIQYF. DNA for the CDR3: TGTGCCAGCAGTGAAGTGTTGGGGGCCTCCGGGGCCAAAAACATTCAGTACTTC.

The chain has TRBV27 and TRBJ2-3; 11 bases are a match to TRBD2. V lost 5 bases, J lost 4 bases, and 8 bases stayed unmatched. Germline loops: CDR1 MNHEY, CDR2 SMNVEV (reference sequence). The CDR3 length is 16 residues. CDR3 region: CASSPLSGGAADTQYF. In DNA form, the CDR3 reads TGTGCCAGCAGTCCCCTTAGCGGGGGGGCCGCAGATACGCAGTATTTT.

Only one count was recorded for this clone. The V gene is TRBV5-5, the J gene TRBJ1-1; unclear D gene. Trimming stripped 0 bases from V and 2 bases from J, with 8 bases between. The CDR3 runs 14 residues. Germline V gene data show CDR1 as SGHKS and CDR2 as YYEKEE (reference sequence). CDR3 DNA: TGTGCCAGCAGCTTGGGGCAGATAAACACTGAAGCTTTCTTT. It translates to CASSLGQINTEAFF.

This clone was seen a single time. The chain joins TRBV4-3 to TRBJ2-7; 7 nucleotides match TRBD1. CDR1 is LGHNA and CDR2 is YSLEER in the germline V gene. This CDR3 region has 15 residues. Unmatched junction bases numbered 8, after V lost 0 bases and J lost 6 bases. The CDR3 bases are TGCGCCAGCAGCCAAGATTTTGACAGGGTGGGCGAGCAGTACTTC. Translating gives CASSQDFDRVGEQYF.

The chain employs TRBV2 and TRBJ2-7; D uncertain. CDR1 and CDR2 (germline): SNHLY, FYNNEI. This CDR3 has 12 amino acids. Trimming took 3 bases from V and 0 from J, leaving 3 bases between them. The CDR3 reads CASSDDSYEQYF. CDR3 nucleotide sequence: TGTGCCAGCAGTGACGACTCCTACGAGCAGTACTTC.

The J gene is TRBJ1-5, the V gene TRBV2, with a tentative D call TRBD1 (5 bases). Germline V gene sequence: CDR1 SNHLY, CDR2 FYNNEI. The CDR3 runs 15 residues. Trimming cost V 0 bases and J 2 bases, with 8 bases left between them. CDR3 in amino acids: CASSEAGTGNQPQHF. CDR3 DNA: TGTGCCAGCAGTGAAGCAGGGACCGGCAATCAGCCCCAGCATTTT. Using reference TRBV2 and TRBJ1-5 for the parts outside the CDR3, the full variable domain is EPEVTQTPSHQVTQMGQEVILRCVPISNHLYFYWYRQILGQKVEFLVSFYNNEISEKSEIFDDQFSVERPDGSNFTLKIRSTKLEDSAMYFCASSEAGTGNQPQHFGDGTRLSIL.

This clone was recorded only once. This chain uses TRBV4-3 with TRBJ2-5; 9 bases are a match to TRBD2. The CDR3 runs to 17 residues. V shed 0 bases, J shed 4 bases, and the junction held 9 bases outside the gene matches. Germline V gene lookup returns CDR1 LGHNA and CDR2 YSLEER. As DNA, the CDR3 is TGCGCCAGCAGCCAAGACTTGGGTAGTAGCGGGGGAGAGACCCAGTACTTC. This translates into CASSQDLGSSGGETQYF.

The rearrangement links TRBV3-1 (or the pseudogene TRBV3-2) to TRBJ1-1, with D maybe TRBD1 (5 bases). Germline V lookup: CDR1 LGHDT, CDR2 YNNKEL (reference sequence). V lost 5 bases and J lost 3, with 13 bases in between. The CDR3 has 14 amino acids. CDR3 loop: CASSSHEGYTEAFF. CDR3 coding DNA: TGTGCCAGCAGCTCCCATGAGGGGTACACTGAAGCTTTCTTT.

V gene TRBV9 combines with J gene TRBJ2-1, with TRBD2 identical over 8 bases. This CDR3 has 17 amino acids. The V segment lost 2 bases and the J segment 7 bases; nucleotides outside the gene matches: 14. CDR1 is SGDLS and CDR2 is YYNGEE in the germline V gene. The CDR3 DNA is TGTGCCAGCAGCGTTAACAAAGCGGGAGAATCGAGGAATGAGCAGTTCTTC. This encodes CASSVNKAGESRNEQFF.

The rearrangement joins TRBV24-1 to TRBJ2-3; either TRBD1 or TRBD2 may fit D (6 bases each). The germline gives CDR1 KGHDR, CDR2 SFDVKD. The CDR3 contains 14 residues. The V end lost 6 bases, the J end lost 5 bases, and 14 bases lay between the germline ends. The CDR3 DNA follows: TGTGCCACCAGTCGCCGCGAGGGGGGAGATACGCAGTATTTT. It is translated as CATSRREGGDTQYF.

The CDR3 spells CASSWGAQPQHF. CDR3 in DNA: TGTGCCAGCAGTTGGGGGGCTCAGCCCCAGCATTTT. V usage is TRBV27 and J usage is TRBJ1-5, with D possibly matching TRBD1 (6 bases). Trimming left V 4 bases short and J 6 bases short, with 7 bases between. The germline CDR1 and CDR2 sequences are MNHEY and SMNVEV (reference sequence). The CDR3 has 12 amino acids.

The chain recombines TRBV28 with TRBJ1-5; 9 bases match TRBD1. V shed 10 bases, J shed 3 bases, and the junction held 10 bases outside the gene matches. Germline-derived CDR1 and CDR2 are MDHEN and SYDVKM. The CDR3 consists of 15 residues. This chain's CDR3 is CATTGTGYDNQPQHF. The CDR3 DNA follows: TGTGCCACCACCGGGACAGGGTACGACAATCAGCCCCAGCATTTT.